This TCR beta chain was captured by sequencing in a study of shared clonotypes between healthy human individuals. Study-level findings and limits: Tissue TCR repertoires likely differ from these blood-only repertoires. Having only a few donors restricted how much genetic and exposure-history diversity was captured. A handful of donors shared about 4.8% of their naive CD4 clonotypes.

The CDR3 is made up of 15 amino acids. Per germline, CDR1 SEHNR and CDR2 FQNEAQ (reference sequence). J lost 6 bases, V lost 5 bases, and 10 bases had no gene match. Each replicate PCR on the sorted subsets used approximately 200 ng DNA (around 31,000 T cell genomes). Here immunoSEQ multiplex PCR was the method, and the copy in TCRdb shows in-frame clones only, minus some. Of a few million clones listed, approximately 92% were seen once; the top ten hold 0.13% to 0.15%. To note about this clone: As yet, its antigen is unknown.

The sequenced material came from naive CD4+ T cells sorted from blood. Subset defined: CD45RA+ positively selected. This TCR came from a man in his late teens or twenties in good health. The rearrangement uses TRBV7-9 and TRBJ2-1; 7 bases are a match to TRBD1. CDR3 protein: CASSPRWDSTNEQFF. In nucleotides, the CDR3 is TGTGCCAGCAGCCCTAGATGGGACAGCACCAATGAGCAGTTCTTC. Filled out from reference TRBV7-9 and TRBJ2-1, the complete variable domain reads DTGVSQNPRHKITKRGQNVTFRCDPISEHNRLYWYRQTLGQGPEFLTYFQNEAQLEKSRLLSDRFSAERPKGSFSTLEIQRTEQGDSAMYLCASSPRWDSTNEQFFGPGTRLTVL.